Listed here is a single T cell receptor beta chain. The germline V gene has CDR1 SEHNR and CDR2 FQNEAQ (reference sequence). The germline V and J ends were trimmed by 1 base and 5 bases, with 17 bases remaining between them. The CDR3 runs 17 residues. The source of the sample is a study of control samples from healthy donors and cancer patients. Generated by immunoSEQ multiplex PCR, the TCRdb table keeps only in-frame clones and is missing some. The table has 130,000 to 150,000 clones, just under 95% seen once. This chain connects TRBV7-9 to TRBJ2-2; no reliable D call. This receptor was obtained from a man aged 55-75 years with colorectal cancer. Sequencing was performed on PBMCs. The CDR3 region is CASSLDLSPSRTGELFF. DNA of the CDR3: TGTGCCAGCAGCTTAGATTTGTCCCCCAGCAGGACCGGGGAGCTGTTTTTT.